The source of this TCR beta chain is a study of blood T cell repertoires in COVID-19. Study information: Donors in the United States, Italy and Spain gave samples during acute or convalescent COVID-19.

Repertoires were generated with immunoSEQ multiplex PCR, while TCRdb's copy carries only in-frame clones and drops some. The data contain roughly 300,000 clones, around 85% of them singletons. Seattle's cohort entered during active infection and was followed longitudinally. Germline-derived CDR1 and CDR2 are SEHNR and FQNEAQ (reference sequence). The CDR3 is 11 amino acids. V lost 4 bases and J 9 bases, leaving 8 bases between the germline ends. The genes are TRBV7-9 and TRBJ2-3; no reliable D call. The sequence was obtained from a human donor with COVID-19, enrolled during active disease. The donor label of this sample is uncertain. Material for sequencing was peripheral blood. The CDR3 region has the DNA TGTGCCAGCAGCTCAGGATTCACGCAGTATTTT. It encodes CASSSGFTQYF.